This T cell receptor beta chain was sequenced for a study of identical twins (dated by TCRdb to the mid-2010s). Background for the entire study: To test whether fetal clonotypes persist, the study used deep sequencing on TCR alpha and beta repertoires from monozygotic twins, unrelated adults of various ages, and cord blood. Replicate twin experiments were performed at different times using different library preparation protocols to rule out contamination.

Broad study findings and their caveats: Invariant T cells such as MAIT and iNKT could partly confound zero-insertion analyses, though diverse VJ usage argued against this for most clonotypes. Fewer insertions were carried by abundant cord blood beta clonotypes, a similar but weaker trend appeared in young adult naive repertoires, and no such trend appeared in memory repertoires. Because the same donors could not be followed over many years, the conclusions relied on cross-sectional statistical analysis. Excess twin sharing in beta out-of-frame sequences was weaker because fewer shared sequences lowered the signal-to-noise ratio. In monozygotic twins, recombination models systematically underestimated out-of-frame TCR alpha sharing, but the models matched the sharing seen between unrelated individuals. Compared with coincidental sharing between unrelated individuals, an excess of low generation-probability sequences was observed among out-of-frame TCR alpha sequences shared between twins.

Including cysteine and phenylalanine, the CDR3 has 20 amino acids. Only the CDR3 part of the read is kept: 60 bases, read in frame from the first base. Trimming takes 2 bases off V and 10 bases off J; junction bases not matched to a gene: 20. CDR1 MNHEY and CDR2 SMNVEV were looked up in the germline V gene (reference sequence). Libraries came from 5' RACE. The instrument given in TCRdb is Illumina HiSeq 2000. Template switching introduced a universal primer binding site; the final cDNA contained a unique molecular identifier, enabling accurate counting of TCR cDNA molecules. Specific primers in the conserved constant-segment region were used to synthesize first-strand cDNA for the TCR alpha and beta chains. To control for contamination, each cDNA library was double barcoded with a SMART-Mk sample barcode plus Illumina barcodes. TruSeq adapter sequences and Illumina sample barcodes were added in two successive PCR steps. The TCR alpha and beta cDNA libraries were sequenced on the Illumina HiSeq platform using custom primers. The original methods were these. Unique molecular identifiers were extracted from raw reads with MiGEC, and CDR3 positions were determined with MiXCR. Recombination models were inferred per individual with the repgenHMM and IGoR tools using an EM algorithm. Shared clonotype analysis was performed with the tcR package in R, normalizing sharing by the product of cloneset sizes. To study raw recombination without the effects of thymic and clonal selection, out-of-frame nonproductive sequences were analyzed. The public reads were reprocessed in TCRdb via fastp at Q25 and MiXCR, keeping in-frame beta chains. Rows are combined by CDR3 protein, so each entry shows the most common genes and DNA. The V and J calls were determined by TCRdb, not by the authors. The sample data list approximately 700,000 distinct CDR3 sequences, and roughly 18% of these were observed just once. 10% to 15% of the sample belongs to the ten largest clones.

Only healthy Caucasian donors were included. The twin cohort comprised three pairs of female monozygotic twins, all aged roughly 18 to 30 years. The RNA used for TCR libraries was isolated from peripheral blood mononuclear cells. This clonotype was seen at least ten times. Its antigen remains undetermined. Base qualities are not at hand, and no much larger clone is one base apart. The same specimen was also included in a second study, on T cells expressing NK-cell markers. The second paper further reports: In sorted CD3+CD56+NKG2C+, CD3+CD56+NKG2C- and CD3+CD56-NKG2C+ T-cell subsets from several donors, TCR beta-chain repertoires were profiled. Seven of the eight sequenced donors were HCMV-seropositive and one was HCMV-seronegative. To restrict sorting to alphabetaTCR-expressing T cells, an anti-gammadeltaTCR antibody was added in several experiments. For roughly 6 donors, the dominant CD3+CD56+NKG2C+ clonotypes were among the top 10 CD8+ clonotypes and accounted for roughly 1.0-8% of CD8+ T cells. Those dominant clonotypes were again the most abundant among CD3+CD56-NKG2C+ cells in several donors, at about 28.3-65%. Whether the expanded NKG2C-expressing T cell clones were specific for HCMV antigens was left unclear. The study sequenced eight donors, all healthy volunteers chosen at random: three men and five women. A commercial ELISA kit detecting HCMV-specific IgG in serum was used to determine HCMV serostatus. For roughly 6 donors, bulk peripheral blood T-cell repertoires were additionally sequenced from unsorted PBMC. MIGEC was used to demultiplex reads and group reads by UMI, and MiTCR was used to assemble and quantify clonotypes. To exclude erroneous sequences, only TCR cDNA sequences supported by at least two reads were retained. The tcR package was used for downstream repertoire analysis, and clonotypes were matched between fractions using CDR3 nucleotide sequence together with V segment. VDJmatch was used to annotate antigen specificity against VDJdb, with one amino acid substitution in CDR3 allowed.

Sequenced input: PBMCs. The rearrangement combines TRBV27 with TRBJ2-3; TRBD2 lines up with 14 middle nucleotides. The clonotype originates from a woman between 18 and 29 years old in good health. In nucleotide form, the sequence is TGTGCCAGCAGTTTAGTGGGACTAGCGGGAGTTGGGGACTCCAGGCCTGCGCAGTATTTT. This codes for CASSLVGLAGVGDSRPAQYF.